The 18 T cell receptor beta chains below come from one sample, sequenced in a study of vaccination effects on CD4 cells after COVID-19. Measured with immunoSEQ multiplex PCR; TCRdb has only the in-frame clones, and not every one. The repertoire consists of tens of thousands of clones, with approximately 74% occurring once and the leading ten covering around 2.9%. No antigen has been identified for these receptors. Expansion of antigen-specific CD4+ T cells with viral peptide pools was carried out by the ViraFEST assay before sequencing. Following culture for approximately ten days, CD4+ T cells were isolated. Recipients of the vaccine had no prior SARS-CoV-2 infection and negative nucleocapsid antibodies. The sample was CD4+ T cells from PBMCs cultured with HCoV-NL63 spike peptides, taken before COVID-19 vaccination. These receptors were collected from a human donor who received a COVID-19 vaccine.

This chain joins TRBV2 and TRBJ1-1, with 9 bases that match TRBD1. Germline loops: CDR1 SNHLY, CDR2 FYNNEI. Trimming at V came to 5 bases and at J to 1 base, leaving 8 bases not matched to a gene. There are 16 residues in the CDR3. The DNA of the CDR3 is TGTGCCAGCAGTTTAATACCGGGACAGGGGAACACTGAAGCTTTCTTT. This gives the protein CASSLIPGQGNTEAFF.

In this sample, this clone turned up a few times. V is TRBV5-1 and J is TRBJ1-2; D is ambiguous. This CDR3 is built from 12 residues. Germline V lookup: CDR1 SGHRS, CDR2 YFSETQ. The V end lost 2 bases, the J end lost 4 bases, and 6 bases lay between the germline ends. CDR3: CASSLNTYGYTF. CDR3 DNA: TGCGCCAGCAGCTTAAACACCTATGGCTACACCTTC. The full variable domain, its missing parts supplied by reference TRBV5-1 and TRBJ1-2, is KAGVTQTPRYLIKTRGQQVTLSCSPISGHRSVSWYQQTPGQGLQFLFEYFSETQRNKGNFPGRFSGRQFSNSRSEMNVSTLELGDSALYLCASSLNTYGYTFGSGTRLTVV.

The chain employs TRBV2 and TRBJ2-3; 7 bases line up with TRBD2. V lost 2 bases to trimming and J lost 3 bases; unmatched junction nucleotides: 5. Germline V gene data show CDR1 as SNHLY and CDR2 as FYNNEI. This CDR3 has 15 amino acids. CDR3 sequence: CASSEIGGWTDTQYF. DNA of the CDR3: TGTGCCAGCAGTGAAATCGGGGGGTGGACAGATACGCAGTATTTT.

CDR3 amino acids: CASSYSRQYNQPQHF. The CDR3 coding sequence is TGTGCCAGCAGTTACTCGAGACAGTACAATCAGCCCCAGCATTTT. The gene calls are TRBV6-5 and TRBJ1-5; D is perhaps TRBD1 (5 bases). CDR3 size: 15 residues. Trimming cost V 0 bases and J 3 bases, with 9 bases left between them. Per the germline V gene, CDR1 is MNHEY and CDR2 is SVGAGI.

J is TRBJ2-2 and V is TRBV24-1; TRBD1 agrees at 10 bases. The CDR3 loop spans 16 amino acids. V shed 4 bases and J 5 bases; nucleotides not matched to a gene: 6. The germline V gene encodes CDR1 KGHDR and CDR2 SFDVKD. Written as DNA, the CDR3 is TGTGCCACCAGTGACATGGGACAGGGGTTGACCGGGGAGCTGTTTTTT. This translates into CATSDMGQGLTGELFF.

Regarding this clone: Other DNA sequences in this sample translate to the same CDR3. The chain employs TRBV20-1 and TRBJ1-3; a weak D match, TRBD1 (5 bases). In germline, CDR1 is DFQATT, CDR2 SNEGSKA (reference sequence). The length of the CDR3 is 11 residues. V was shortened by 6 bases and J by 4 bases, with 7 bases between the two germline ends. The CDR3 sequence: CSASGGNTIYF. CDR3 in DNA: TGCAGTGCCTCAGGGGGAAACACCATATATTTT.

V gene TRBV10-2 combines with J gene TRBJ1-1; 9 bases map to TRBD1. The CDR3 is 11 residues long. V lost 6 bases, J lost 11 bases, and 4 bases stayed unmatched. CDR1 is WSHSY and CDR2 is SAAADI in the germline V gene. For the CDR3, the DNA is TGCGCCAGCAGAGAACAGGGGGCGGCTTTCTTT. This translates into CASREQGAAFF.

The chain recombines TRBV5-1 with TRBJ2-3, with D uncertain. V was cut by 5 bases and J by 6 bases, with 7 bases left in between. Germline CDR1 is SGHRS and CDR2 is YFSETQ. CDR3 size: 11 residues. CDR3: CASRLHDTQYF. In DNA, the CDR3 is TGCGCCAGCAGGTTACACGATACGCAGTATTTT.

The chain uses TRBV5-4 and TRBJ2-6; TRBD1 matches at 9 bases. Trimming took 4 bases from V and 2 from J; bases not matched to a gene: 10. Germline V gives CDR1 SGHNT, CDR2 YYREEE (reference sequence). This CDR3 contains 18 residues. The CDR3 loop is CASSRTGGMFTGANVLTF. The CDR3 coding sequence is TGTGCCAGCAGCCGTACAGGGGGCATGTTCACTGGGGCCAACGTCCTGACTTTC. The full variable domain, its missing parts supplied by reference TRBV5-4 and TRBJ2-6, is ETGVTQSPTHLIKTRGQQVTLRCSSQSGHNTVSWYQQALGQGPQFIFQYYREEENGRGNFPPRFSGLQFPNYSSELNVNALELDDSALYLCASSRTGGMFTGANVLTFGAGSRLTVL.

The chain links TRBV5-6 to TRBJ2-7; D is possibly TRBD1 (8 bases). The CDR3 runs to 14 residues. CDR1 is SGHDT and CDR2 is YYEEEE in the germline V gene. Trimming stripped 4 bases from V and 3 bases from J, with 14 bases between. In DNA, the CDR3 is TGTGCCAGCAGCCATAACAGGGGGGGCTACGAGCAGTACGTC. Translating it yields CASSHNRGGYEQYV.

This clone was observed a single time. The chain joins TRBV28 to TRBJ2-6, with D possibly TRBD1 on 6 matching bases. The CDR3 covers 11 residues. Trimming took off 9 bases at V and 12 bases at J, with 12 bases between the two ends. Germline loops: CDR1 MDHEN, CDR2 SYDVKM. Written as DNA, the CDR3 is TGTGCCAGACAGGGAACGGCCGTCCTGACTTTC. This encodes CARQGTAVLTF.

This clone was observed a few times. V and J are TRBV19 and TRBJ2-6; no clear D gene. CDR3 size: 16 residues. V lost 7 bases to trimming and J lost 4 bases, with 17 bases between them. CDR1 LNHDA and CDR2 SQIVND come from the germline V gene (reference sequence). CDR3 sequence reads: CASTIVTGTGANVLTF. CDR3 DNA sequence: TGTGCCAGTACTATTGTTACGGGTACCGGGGCCAACGTCCTGACTTTC.

V usage is TRBV6-5 and J usage is TRBJ1-5, with D perhaps matching TRBD1 (5 bases). This CDR3 spans 14 amino acids. The ends were cut back, 8 bases at V and 0 bases at J, with 11 bases in the middle. Germline CDR1 is MNHEY and CDR2 is SVGAGI. The CDR3 coding sequence is TGTGCCAGCTTTCACGGGGGTAGCAATCAGCCCCAGCATTTT. Translating gives CASFHGGSNQPQHF.

The rearrangement uses TRBV6-2 or TRBV6-3 and TRBJ2-1; unclear D gene. Trimming removed 6 bases from V and 3 bases from J, with 9 bases in between. Germline assignment: CDR1 MNHEY and CDR2 SVGEGT. The CDR3 length is 13 residues. The CDR3 nucleotides are TGTGCCAGCAGCCCCGACAACTACAATGAGCAGTTCTTC. Protein: CASSPDNYNEQFF.

The chain uses TRBV3-1 (or the pseudogene TRBV3-2) and TRBJ1-5; TRBD1 agrees at 11 bases. The germline V gene encodes CDR1 LGHDT and CDR2 YNNKEL (reference sequence). J gave up 3 bases and V 1 base, and 5 bases lay outside the gene matches. The CDR3 loop spans 17 amino acids. The CDR3 region has the DNA TGTGCCAGCAGCCAAGGAAGGACAGGGGGCCTCAATCAGCCCCAGCATTTT. This sequence encodes CASSQGRTGGLNQPQHF.

The chain employs TRBV12-3 or TRBV12-4 and TRBJ1-2; D remains ambiguous. This CDR3 is built from 13 residues. V lost 2 bases to trimming and J lost 8 bases, with 12 bases between them. CDR3 protein: CASSLYARMGYTF. The CDR3, as DNA: TGTGCCAGCAGTTTATACGCTCGGATGGGCTACACCTTC.

The chain combines TRBV24-1 with TRBJ1-2, with a weak D call TRBD1 (6 bases). CDR3 length: 16 amino acids. Germline CDR1 and CDR2: KGHDR and SFDVKD. V lost 4 bases, J lost 9 bases, and 23 bases lay in between. CDR3: CATSDRADRTDYSYTF. The CDR3 nucleotides are TGTGCCACCAGTGACCGGGCAGACCGGACAGATTATAGCTACACCTTC.

The genes are TRBV7-2 and TRBJ2-3; TRBD1 is a possible D gene (6 bases). Germline CDR1 and CDR2: SGHTA and FQGNSA. The CDR3 spans 15 residues. Trimming removed 0 bases at V and 0 bases at J, with 7 bases between. The CDR3 coding sequence is TGTGCCAGCAGCTTAGCGGGGGCTAGCACAGATACGCAGTATTTT. Residues: CASSLAGASTDTQYF.